This TCR beta chain appears in the sequencing data of a study of blood T cell repertoires in COVID-19. As for the study in general: Material from acute and convalescent COVID-19 was sourced from the United States, Italy and Spain.

This CDR3 has 18 amino acids. Trimming removed 4 bases at V and 0 bases at J, with 21 bases between. Germline V CDR1 and CDR2: SGHTS, YDEGEE. Assay: immunoSEQ multiplex PCR; the TCRdb copy retains only in-frame clones and omits some. The sample consists of tens of thousands of clones, around 83% of them appearing once. The rearrangement joins TRBV5-8 to TRBJ2-3; tentative D call: TRBD2 (6 bases). The sequenced material came from peripheral blood. The TCR originated in a man in his fifties in a cohort sampled during active COVID-19. CDR3: CASSPLRERLPSTDTQYF. CDR3 in DNA: TGTGCCAGCAGCCCGCTCCGGGAGCGACTCCCTAGCACAGATACGCAGTATTTT.